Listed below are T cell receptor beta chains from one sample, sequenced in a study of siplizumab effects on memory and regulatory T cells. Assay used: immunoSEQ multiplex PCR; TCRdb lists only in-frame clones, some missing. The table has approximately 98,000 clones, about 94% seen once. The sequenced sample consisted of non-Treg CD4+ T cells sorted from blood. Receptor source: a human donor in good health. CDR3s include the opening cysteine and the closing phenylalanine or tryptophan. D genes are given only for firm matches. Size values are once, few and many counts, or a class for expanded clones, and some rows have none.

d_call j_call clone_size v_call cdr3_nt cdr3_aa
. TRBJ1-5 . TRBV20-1 TGCAGTGCTAGGGGTAATCAGCCCCAGCATTTT CSARGNQPQHF
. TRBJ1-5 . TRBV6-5 TGTGCCAGCAGTTACTCGATTGAACAGCCCCAGCATTTT CASSYSIEQPQHF
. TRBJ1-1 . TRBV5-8 TGTGCCAGCAGCCGGGGGCGGGAAGCTTTCTTT CASSRGREAFF
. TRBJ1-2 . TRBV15 TGTGCCACCAGCAGAGATTTCCGGGGGACGGACTATGGCTACACCTTC CATSRDFRGTDYGYTF
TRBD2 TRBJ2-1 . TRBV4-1 TGCGCCAGCAGCCAAGATAGAGCTAGCGGGAGAGGCAATGAGCAGTTCTTC CASSQDRASGRGNEQFF
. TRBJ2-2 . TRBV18 TGTGCCAGCTCACCAGTTGGCGCGGAGGCGGGGGAGCTGTTTTTT CASSPVGAEAGELFF
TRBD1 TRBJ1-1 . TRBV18 TGTGCCAGCTCACTCGACAGGGGGCTCCCAATGAACACTGAAGCTTTCTTT CASSLDRGLPMNTEAFF
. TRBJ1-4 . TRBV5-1 TGCGCCAGCAGCTTGGAAGACAGCTCTCCTGACCCCCCCCCTGATACCCTAATTGAAAAACTGTTTTTT CASSLEDSSPDPPPDTLIEKLFF
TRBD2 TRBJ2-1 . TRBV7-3 TGTGCCAGCAGCTTTACTAGCGGGAGTAGCAGGAGCAATGAGCAGTTCTTC CASSFTSGSSRSNEQFF
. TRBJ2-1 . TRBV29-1 TGCAGCGTGTTTGGGACACCCCACAATGAGCAGTTCTTC CSVFGTPHNEQFF
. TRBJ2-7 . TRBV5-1 TGCGCCAGCAGCTTAGAACAGCACTACGAGCAGTACTTC CASSLEQHYEQYF
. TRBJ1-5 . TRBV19 TGTGCCAGTAGTTTCCAAGCCGACAGGCAGCCCCAGCATTTT CASSFQADRQPQHF
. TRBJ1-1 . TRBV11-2 TGTGCCAGCAGCTCGAAGAGGAACACTGAAGCTTTCTTT CASSSKRNTEAFF
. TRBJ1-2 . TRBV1 TGCACCAGCAGTACTTACGGGCGAAAGACCTATGGCTACACCTTC CTSSTYGRKTYGYTF
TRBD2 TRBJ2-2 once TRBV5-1 TGCGCCAGCAGCATCGGGACTAGCTCCGGGGAGCTGTTTTTT CASSIGTSSGELFF
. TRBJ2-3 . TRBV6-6 TGTGCCAGCAGCCGAACCCCAGATACGCAGTATTTT CASSRTPDTQYF
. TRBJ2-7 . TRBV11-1 TGTGCCAGCAGCTTAACACACCTTCGTTACGAGCAGTACTTC CASSLTHLRYEQYF
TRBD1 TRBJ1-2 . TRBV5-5 TGTGCCAGCAGCTTGGCCGGGACAGAGTTATATGGCTACACCTTC CASSLAGTELYGYTF
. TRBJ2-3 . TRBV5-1 TGCGCCAGCAGCTTACGGGAGATTCCAGATACGCAGTATTTT CASSLREIPDTQYF
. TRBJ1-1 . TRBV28 TGTGCCAGCAGTTTAGAGGGCGTAATGAACACTGAAGCTTTCTTT CASSLEGVMNTEAFF
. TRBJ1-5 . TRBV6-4 TGTGCCAGCAGCGGGGAGGGGTACCAGCCCCAGCATTTT CASSGEGYQPQHF
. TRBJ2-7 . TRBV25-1 TGTGCCAGCAGTGGTGCTGCTTACGAGCAGTACTTC CASSGAAYEQYF
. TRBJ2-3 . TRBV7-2 TGTGCCAGCAGCCCATCGGGGCTAAGCACAGATACGCAGTATTTT CASSPSGLSTDTQYF
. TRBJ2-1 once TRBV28 TGTGCCAGCAGCCCCTACAATGAGCAGTTCTTC CASSPYNEQFF
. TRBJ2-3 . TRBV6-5 TGTGCCAGCCTTCGGGCGAATACGCAGTATTTT CASLRANTQYF
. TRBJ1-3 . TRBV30 TGTGCCTGCCCAGATTCCGGGACCTCTGGAAACACCATATATTTT CACPDSGTSGNTIYF
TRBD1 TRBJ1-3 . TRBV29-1 TGCAGCGGATCGACAGGGCCGTCTGGAAACACCATATATTTT CSGSTGPSGNTIYF
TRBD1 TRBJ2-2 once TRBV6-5 TGTGCCAGCCAACTGGACAGGGTCACCGGGGAGCTGTTTTTT CASQLDRVTGELFF
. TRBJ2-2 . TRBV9 TGTGCCAGCAGCGTAGAGGGTGTGAGAACCGGGGAGCTGTTTTTT CASSVEGVRTGELFF
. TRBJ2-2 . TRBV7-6 TGTGCCAGCACCCTAGAACGGCCCAGGGCCGGGGAGCTGTTTTTT CASTLERPRAGELFF
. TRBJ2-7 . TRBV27 TGTGCCAGCAGTGACTACGAGCAGTACTTC CASSDYEQYF
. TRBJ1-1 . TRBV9 TGTGCCAGCAGCGACACCACAGGGATGAACACTGAAGCTTTCTTT CASSDTTGMNTEAFF
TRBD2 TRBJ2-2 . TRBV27 TGTGCCAGCAGTTTAGGGGCGCGCGGGAGCTTGCTTTGGAACACCGGGGAGCTGTTTTTT CASSLGARGSLLWNTGELFF
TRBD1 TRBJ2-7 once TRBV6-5 TGTGCCAGCAGTTACCCGACAGGGGGGGGACACGAGCAGTACTTC CASSYPTGGGHEQYF
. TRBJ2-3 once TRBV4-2 TGTGCCGGCAGCCAAGATCTTGCAGCGGCAAGCACAGATACGCAGTATTTT CAGSQDLAAASTDTQYF
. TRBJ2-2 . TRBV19 TGTGCCAGTAGTCTTCGGGACTTCCGGCAGGACCGGGAGCTGTTTTTT CASSLRDFRQDRELFF
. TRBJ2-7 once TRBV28 TGTGCCAGCAGTTCGCCGAGGGAGCAGTACTTC CASSSPREQYF
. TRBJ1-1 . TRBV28 TGTGCCAGCAGGGGGGGAGGCGGAGGGAACACTGAAGCTTTCTTT CASRGGGGGNTEAFF
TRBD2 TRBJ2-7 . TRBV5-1 TGCGCCAGCAGCTTGACTAGCGGGATATACGAGCAGTACTTC CASSLTSGIYEQYF
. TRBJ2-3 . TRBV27 TGTGCCAGCAGTAGCATGACCGATACGCAGTATTTT CASSSMTDTQYF
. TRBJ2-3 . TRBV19 TGTGCCAGTAGTATGCCTAATGAGGGTCCAGGGCACACAGATACGCAGTATTTT CASSMPNEGPGHTDTQYF
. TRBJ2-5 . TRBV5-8 TGTGCCAGCAGCCCAATCCGGGTGGGCGAGACCCAGTACTTC CASSPIRVGETQYF
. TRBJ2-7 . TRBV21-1 TGTGCCAGCAGCAAAGGGACTAGCGGGAGGGTCTTAACCAACGAGCAGTACTTC CASSKGTSGRVLTNEQYF
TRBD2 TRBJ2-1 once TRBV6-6 TGTGCCAGCAGTTTCCAAAAGGCTAGCGGGGGCAATGAGCAGTTCTTC CASSFQKASGGNEQFF
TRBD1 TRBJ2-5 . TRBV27 TGTGCCAGCAGTTGCCCCCCCCGGACAGGGCTTTTGTGTCAAGAGACCCAGTACTTC CASSCPPRTGLLCQETQYF
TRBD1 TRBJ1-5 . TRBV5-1 TGCGCCAGCAGCTCCGGACAGGGGAATCAGCCCCAGCATTTT CASSSGQGNQPQHF
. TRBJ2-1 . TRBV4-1 TGCGCCAGCAGCCAACCCCTTCGGGGGGCTGTGAATGAGCAGTTCTTC CASSQPLRGAVNEQFF
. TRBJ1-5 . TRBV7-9 TGTGCCAGCAGCTTAGACGACCATTATCAGCCCCAGCATTTT CASSLDDHYQPQHF
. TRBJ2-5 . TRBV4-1 TGCGCCAGCAGCCGACAATCTCTAGAGACCCAGTACTTC CASSRQSLETQYF